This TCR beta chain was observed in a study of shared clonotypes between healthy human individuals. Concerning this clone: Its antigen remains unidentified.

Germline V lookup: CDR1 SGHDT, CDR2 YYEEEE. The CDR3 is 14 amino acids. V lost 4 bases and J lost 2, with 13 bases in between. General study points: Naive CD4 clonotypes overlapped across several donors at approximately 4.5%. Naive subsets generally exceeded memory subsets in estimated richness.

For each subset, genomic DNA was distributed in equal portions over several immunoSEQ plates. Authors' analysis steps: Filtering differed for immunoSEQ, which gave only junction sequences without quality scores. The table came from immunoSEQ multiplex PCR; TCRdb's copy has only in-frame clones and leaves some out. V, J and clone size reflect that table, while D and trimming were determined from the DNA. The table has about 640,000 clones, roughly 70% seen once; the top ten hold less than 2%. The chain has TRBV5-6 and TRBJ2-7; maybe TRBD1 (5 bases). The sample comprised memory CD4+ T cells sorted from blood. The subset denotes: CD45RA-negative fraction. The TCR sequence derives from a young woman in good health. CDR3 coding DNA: TGTGCCAGCAGCCCTTTTGACAGCCCCTACGAGCAGTACTTC. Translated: CASSPFDSPYEQYF.